The text below deals with one T cell receptor beta chain. Its antigen is as yet unknown. CDR1 and CDR2 from the germline V gene are GTSNPN and SVGIG (reference sequence). V lost 1 base and J lost 8, with 11 bases in between. This CDR3 has 13 residues. This sample stems from a study of radiotherapy plus CTLA-4 blockade in lung cancer. Notes on the study in general: Increased serum interferon-beta after radiation also reportedly predicted response strongly. In blood, after radiotherapy plus ipilimumab, tumor-derived TCR clones expanded.

Some clones are missing from TCRdb's copy, which holds only in-frame ones; the method was immunoSEQ multiplex PCR. The sample lists 120,000 or so clones; about four fifths were seen once. Specimen: peripheral blood, collected from a patient treated with radiotherapy plus ipilimumab. V gene TRBV30 combines with J gene TRBJ1-4, with D perhaps matching TRBD1 (5 bases). The origin of this receptor is a human donor with non-small cell lung cancer who had a partial response to radiotherapy plus ipilimumab. CDR3 region: CAWSGQGAEKLFF. The CDR3 bases are TGTGCCTGGAGTGGGCAGGGCGCCGAAAAACTGTTTTTT.